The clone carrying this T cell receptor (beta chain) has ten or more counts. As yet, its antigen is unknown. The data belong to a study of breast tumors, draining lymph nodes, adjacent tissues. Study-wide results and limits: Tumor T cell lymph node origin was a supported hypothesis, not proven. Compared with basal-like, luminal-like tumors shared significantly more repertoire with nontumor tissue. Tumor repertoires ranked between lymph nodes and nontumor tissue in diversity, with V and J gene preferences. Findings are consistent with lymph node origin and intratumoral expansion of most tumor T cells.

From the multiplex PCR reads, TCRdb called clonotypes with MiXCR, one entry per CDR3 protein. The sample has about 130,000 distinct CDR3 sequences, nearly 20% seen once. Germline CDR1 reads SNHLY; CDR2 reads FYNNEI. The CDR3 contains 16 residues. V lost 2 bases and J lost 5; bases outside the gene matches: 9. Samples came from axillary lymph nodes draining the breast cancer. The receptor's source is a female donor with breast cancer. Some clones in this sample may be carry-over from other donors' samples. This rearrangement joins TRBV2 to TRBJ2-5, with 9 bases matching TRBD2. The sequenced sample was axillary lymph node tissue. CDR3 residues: CASSERGGRALETQYF. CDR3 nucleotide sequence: TGTGCCAGCAGTGAAAGAGGCGGGAGGGCCCTCGAGACCCAGTACTTC.